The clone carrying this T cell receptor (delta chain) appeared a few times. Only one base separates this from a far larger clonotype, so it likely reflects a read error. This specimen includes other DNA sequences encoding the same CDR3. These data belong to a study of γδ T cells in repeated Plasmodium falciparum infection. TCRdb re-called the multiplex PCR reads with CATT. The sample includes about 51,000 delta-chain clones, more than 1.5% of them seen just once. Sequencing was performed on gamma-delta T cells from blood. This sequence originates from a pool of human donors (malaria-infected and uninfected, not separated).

The CDR3 nucleotides are TGTGCTCTTGGGGATGGCGCCTTCCTACGAGCCATGCGGGGGACTTCTAACCGGCCCGATAAACTCATCTTT. Translation gives CALGDGAFLRAMRGTSNRPDKLIF. This chain joins TRDV1 and TRDJ1; 9 bases align to TRDD2. As TCRdb names no J gene, one was assigned here on the basis of a DNA match to germline. Germline V lookup: CDR1 TSWWSYY, CDR2 QGS. The CDR3 covers 24 residues. The V gene end was trimmed by 3 bases and the J gene end by 3 bases; junction bases not matched to a gene: 32.